This T cell receptor (beta chain) was profiled in a study of memory B cells and T cells in multiple sclerosis. Produced via immunoSEQ multiplex PCR; TCRdb's table is partial and in-frame only. The table has 30,000 to 40,000 clones, more than 70% seen once. Study observations and caveats: Clone-set sizes differed between compartments, so shared clonotype counts needed normalization.

CFSE-dim autoproliferating and CFSE-high non-proliferating T cells from unstimulated culture were sequenced separately. Cultures began with about 50 million CFSE-labeled PBMCs, unstimulated for 7 days, with replicate wells pooled. Without exogenous stimuli, roughly 0.49 uM CFSE-labeled PBMCs were cultured serum-free. V was shortened by 0 bases and J by 5 bases, with 17 bases between the two germline ends. CDR1 and CDR2 from the germline V gene are SGHNT and YYREEE (reference sequence). This CDR3 has 16 residues. Details on this clone: Its matching antigen is unknown.

The origin of this receptor is a human donor with multiple sclerosis. Input material: PBMCs from blood kept in culture. This chain joins TRBV5-4 and TRBJ2-5; D remains ambiguous. Here the CDR3 DNA reads TGTGCCAGCAGCTTGGAAGGACCCCGGGTAGACGAGACCCAGTACTTC. Amino acid sequence: CASSLEGPRVDETQYF.